A selection of T cell receptor beta chains follows, all from one sample in a study of blood T cell repertoires in COVID-19. Sequencing used immunoSEQ multiplex PCR; TCRdb keeps in-frame clones, though not all of them. Of some 110,000 clones in the sample, approximately 80% were seen once. The sample comprised peripheral blood. The receptor set was obtained from a man older than 75 with COVID-19, enrolled during active disease. Each CDR3 is given with its conserved first and last residue. A D gene is named only where the DNA matches it firmly. Clone size is given for some rows only: seen once, a few or many times, or a class if the clone is expanded.

d_call	clone_size	j_call	v_call	cdr3_aa
.	.	TRBJ1-2	TRBV6-4	CASSENSREGYTF
.	few	TRBJ2-7	TRBV28	CASSLGQPSYEQYF
.	.	TRBJ2-1	TRBV6-4	CASSDSKGDYSYNEQFF
TRBD1	.	TRBJ2-7	TRBV7-2	CASSLAEGTAYEQYF
TRBD2	.	TRBJ2-2	TRBV18	CASAPSGVNTGELFF
TRBD2	.	TRBJ2-1	TRBV28	CASTWREGLWFF
.	.	TRBJ2-1	TRBV11-1	CASSLGGAGTYNEQFF
.	.	TRBJ2-1	TRBV6-1	CASSDLHASSYNEQFF
.	.	TRBJ2-2	TRBV18	CASSPTGAFNTGELFF
TRBD1	.	TRBJ1-1	TRBV28	CASSSTGQNTEAFF
.	.	TRBJ1-2	TRBV16	CASSQWGTPGYTF